This TCR beta chain was identified in a study of blood T cell repertoires in COVID-19. Across the whole study: T cells, B-cell-depleted T cells, or PBMCs supplied cDNA or gDNA.

Authors' processing steps: Estimation of nucleated cell counts relied on the amplification of reference gene primers. The table came from immunoSEQ multiplex PCR; TCRdb's copy has only in-frame clones and leaves some out. Clone size and V and J calls were adopted from that table, with D and trimming inferred from the DNA. The repertoire holds roughly 260,000 clones, with about 80% as singletons. The CDR3 contains 17 residues. Germline values: CDR1 SEHNR, CDR2 FQNEAQ (reference sequence). Trimming pared 7 bases from V and 8 bases from J, leaving 27 bases between. This chain connects TRBV7-9 to TRBJ2-1; D is perhaps TRBD1 (5 bases). The sample was peripheral blood. The receptor was derived from a woman aged 80 or over with active or convalescent COVID-19. CDR3 residues: CASTPRGYSLEWDEQFF. CDR3 coding DNA: TGTGCCAGCACCCCAAGGGGTTATAGCCTCGAATGGGATGAGCAGTTCTTC.